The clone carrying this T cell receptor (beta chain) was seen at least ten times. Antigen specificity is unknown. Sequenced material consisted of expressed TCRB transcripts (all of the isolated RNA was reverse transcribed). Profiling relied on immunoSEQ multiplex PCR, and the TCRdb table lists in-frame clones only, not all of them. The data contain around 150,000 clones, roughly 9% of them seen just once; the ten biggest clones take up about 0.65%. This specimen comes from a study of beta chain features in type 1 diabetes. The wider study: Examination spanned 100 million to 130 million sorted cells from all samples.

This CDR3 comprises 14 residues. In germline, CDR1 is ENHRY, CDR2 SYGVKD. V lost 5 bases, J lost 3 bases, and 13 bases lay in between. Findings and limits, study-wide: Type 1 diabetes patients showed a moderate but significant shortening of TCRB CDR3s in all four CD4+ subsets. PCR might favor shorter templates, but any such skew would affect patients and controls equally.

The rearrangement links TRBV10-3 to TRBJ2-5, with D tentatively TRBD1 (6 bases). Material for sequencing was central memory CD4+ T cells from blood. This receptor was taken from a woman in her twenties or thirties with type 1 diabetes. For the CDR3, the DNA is TGTGCCATCAGTCCCAATGGACAGAAAGAGACCCAGTACTTC. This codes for CAISPNGQKETQYF.